Listed below are T cell receptor beta chains from one sample, sequenced in a study of technical replicates of blood from a few donors. Sequencing was performed with immunoSEQ multiplex PCR; in TCRdb, only in-frame clones are kept and a portion is missing. Here the sample spans 13,000 or so clones, 70% to 90% being singletons. Input material: PBMCs. Every receptor here comes from a human donor in good health. CDR3s include the opening cysteine and the closing phenylalanine or tryptophan. A D gene is named only where the DNA matches it firmly. Clone size appears in some rows only: once, few, many, or a class for an expanded clone.

J: TRBJ1-3
size: .
V: TRBV7-9
D: .
CDR3: CASSMQLTGSGNTIYF
DNA: TGTGCCAGCAGCATGCAACTGACAGGCTCTGGAAACACCATATATTTT

J: TRBJ1-4
size: few
V: TRBV9
D: TRBD1
CDR3: CASSDRPDRDATNEKLFF
DNA: TGTGCCAGCAGCGACCGCCCGGACAGGGATGCAACTAATGAAAAACTGTTTTTT

J: TRBJ2-5
size: .
V: TRBV5-1
D: TRBD1
CDR3: CASSRPGTDQETQYF
DNA: TGCGCCAGCAGCCGGCCCGGGACAGACCAAGAGACCCAGTACTTC

J: TRBJ1-2
size: few
V: TRBV7-6
D: TRBD1
CDR3: CASSPTGTGRLRAFGYTF
DNA: TGTGCCAGCAGCCCCACCGGGACAGGGAGGCTACGCGCTTTTGGCTACACCTTC

J: TRBJ1-1
size: few
V: TRBV5-1
D: .
CDR3: CASSLGTVNTEAFF
DNA: TGCGCCAGCAGCTTGGGGACTGTGAACACTGAAGCTTTCTTT

J: TRBJ2-1
size: .
V: TRBV11-2
D: TRBD2
CDR3: CASSLLAGLAEEQFF
DNA: TGTGCCAGCAGCTTGCTAGCGGGTCTTGCTGAGGAGCAGTTCTTC

J: TRBJ2-7
size: medium-sized
V: TRBV2
D: .
CDR3: CASSEIAEYYEQYF
DNA: TGTGCCAGCAGTGAAATAGCGGAATACTACGAGCAGTACTTC

J: TRBJ1-4
size: once
V: TRBV10-2
D: .
CDR3: CASALDGRGEKLFF
DNA: TGCGCCAGCGCTCTCGATGGGAGGGGGGAAAAACTGTTTTTT

J: TRBJ2-2
size: .
V: TRBV5-1
D: .
CDR3: CASSSGRLANTGELFF
DNA: TGCGCCAGCAGCTCGGGTAGGCTTGCGAACACCGGGGAGCTGTTTTTT

J: TRBJ2-7
size: once
V: TRBV19
D: TRBD2
CDR3: CASSPMTSGTLEQYF
DNA: TGTGCCAGTAGTCCGATGACTAGCGGGACTCTCGAGCAGTACTTC

J: TRBJ2-7
size: .
V: TRBV15
D: TRBD1
CDR3: CATSREGTGEQYF
DNA: TGTGCCACCAGCAGAGAGGGGACAGGGGAGCAGTACTTC

J: TRBJ1-5
size: .
V: TRBV19
D: .
CDR3: CASSIDIGQSNQPQHF
DNA: TGTGCCAGTAGTATAGATATAGGACAGAGCAATCAGCCCCAGCATTTT

J: TRBJ1-5
size: .
V: TRBV7-9
D: TRBD1
CDR3: CASSRTGGSNQPQHF
DNA: TGTGCCAGCAGCCGGACAGGGGGAAGCAATCAGCCCCAGCATTTT

J: TRBJ2-7
size: .
V: TRBV5-1
D: .
CDR3: CASSDGTSSSYEQYF
DNA: TGCGCCAGCAGCGACGGTACTAGCAGTTCCTACGAGCAGTACTTC

J: TRBJ2-7
size: .
V: TRBV2
D: .
CDR3: CASSVTASLGEQYF
DNA: TGTGCCAGCAGTGTTACAGCCTCCCTCGGCGAGCAGTACTTC

J: TRBJ1-2
size: .
V: TRBV6-6
D: TRBD1
CDR3: CASSYSGQGNYGYTF
DNA: TGTGCCAGCAGTTACTCAGGACAGGGCAACTATGGCTACACCTTC

J: TRBJ2-5
size: .
V: TRBV10-1
D: .
CDR3: CASSRTHQETQYF
DNA: TGCGCCAGCAGCAGGACACATCAAGAGACCCAGTACTTC

J: TRBJ2-2
size: .
V: TRBV5-1
D: .
CDR3: CASRLTGELFF
DNA: TGCGCCAGCAGACTCACCGGGGAGCTGTTTTTT

J: TRBJ2-1
size: .
V: TRBV5-1
D: TRBD2
CDR3: CASSWGLAGSYNEQFF
DNA: TGCGCCAGCAGTTGGGGACTAGCGGGCTCCTACAATGAGCAGTTCTTC

J: TRBJ2-2
size: .
V: TRBV20-1
D: .
CDR3: CSASLTGELFF
DNA: TGCAGTGCTAGCCTCACCGGGGAGCTGTTTTTT

J: TRBJ1-1
size: .
V: TRBV6-5
D: .
CDR3: CASRYSRGGNTEAFF
DNA: TGTGCCAGCAGGTACTCAAGAGGGGGGAACACTGAAGCTTTCTTT

J: TRBJ2-3
size: .
V: TRBV5-1
D: .
CDR3: CASSLGQRGADTQYF
DNA: TGCGCCAGCAGCTTGGGACAGCGCGGGGCAGATACGCAGTATTTT

J: TRBJ1-3
size: .
V: TRBV6-6
D: .
CDR3: CASSYSAQSGNTIYF
DNA: TGTGCCAGCAGTTACTCGGCACAGAGTGGAAACACCATATATTTT

J: TRBJ2-7
size: .
V: TRBV29-1
D: .
CDR3: CSVARQTLYEQYF
DNA: TGCAGCGTTGCCCGACAGACCCTCTACGAGCAGTACTTC

J: TRBJ2-6
size: few
V: TRBV6-1
D: .
CDR3: CASSEASSGANVLTF
DNA: TGTGCCAGCAGTGAAGCCAGCTCTGGGGCCAACGTCCTGACTTTC

J: TRBJ2-7
size: .
V: TRBV11-2
D: .
CDR3: CASSAQTGQSYEQYF
DNA: TGTGCCAGCAGCGCCCAAACGGGACAATCCTACGAGCAGTACTTC

J: TRBJ2-5
size: .
V: TRBV27
D: .
CDR3: CASSPTPLVNQETQYF
DNA: TGTGCCAGCAGTCCCACACCACTAGTAAACCAAGAGACCCAGTACTTC

J: TRBJ1-1
size: .
V: TRBV18
D: .
CDR3: CASSPRQVNTEAFF
DNA: TGTGCCAGCTCACCCCGACAGGTCAACACTGAAGCTTTCTTT

J: TRBJ2-5
size: once
V: TRBV6-1
D: .
CDR3: CASSEAAIGGNQYF
DNA: TGTGCCAGCAGTGAAGCGGCTATCGGAGGGAACCAGTACTTC

J: TRBJ2-1
size: .
V: TRBV15
D: TRBD1
CDR3: CATSRDAGQGTSSYNEQFF
DNA: TGTGCCACCAGCAGAGATGCGGGACAGGGTACAAGTTCCTACAATGAGCAGTTCTTC

J: TRBJ1-3
size: .
V: TRBV5-1
D: .
CDR3: CASSLSPKTSSGNTIYF
DNA: TGCGCCAGCAGCTTATCCCCGAAAACTAGCTCTGGAAACACCATATATTTT

J: TRBJ1-2
size: .
V: TRBV13
D: TRBD1
CDR3: CASSLGTGDYGYTF
DNA: TGTGCCAGCAGCTTAGGTACAGGGGACTATGGCTACACCTTC

J: TRBJ1-1
size: .
V: TRBV2
D: TRBD1
CDR3: CASSESTGGLRTEAFF
DNA: TGTGCCAGCAGTGAAAGTACAGGGGGGTTGAGGACTGAAGCTTTCTTT

J: TRBJ1-5
size: few
V: TRBV19
D: TRBD1
CDR3: CASTGGGPPHQPQHF
DNA: TGTGCCAGTACAGGAGGGGGCCCTCCGCATCAGCCCCAGCATTTT

J: TRBJ2-3
size: .
V: TRBV18
D: .
CDR3: CASSPLGANQDTQYF
DNA: TGTGCCAGCTCACCACTTGGGGCGAATCAGGATACGCAGTATTTT

J: TRBJ2-2
size: .
V: TRBV6-6
D: .
CDR3: CASSYSSSRVTGELFF
DNA: TGTGCCAGCAGTTACTCGAGTAGCAGGGTGACCGGGGAGCTGTTTTTT

J: TRBJ1-3
size: few
V: TRBV12-5
D: .
CDR3: CASGLEFTIYF
DNA: TGTGCTAGTGGTTTGGAGTTTACAATATATTTT

J: TRBJ1-5
size: .
V: TRBV15
D: .
CDR3: CATSRDLGGQPQHF
DNA: TGTGCCACCAGCAGAGATCTGGGGGGTCAGCCCCAGCATTTT

J: TRBJ1-4
size: .
V: TRBV5-1
D: .
CDR3: CASSLGQPNEKLFF
DNA: TGCGCCAGCAGCTTGGGACAGCCTAATGAAAAACTGTTTTTT

J: TRBJ1-1
size: .
V: TRBV5-5
D: TRBD1
CDR3: CASSLGQRNTEAFF
DNA: TGTGCCAGCAGCCTGGGACAGCGAAACACTGAAGCTTTCTTT

J: TRBJ2-2
size: .
V: TRBV7-9
D: .
CDR3: CASSLVSGAGELFF
DNA: TGTGCCAGCAGCTTAGTATCGGGGGCCGGGGAGCTGTTTTTT

J: TRBJ1-2
size: .
V: TRBV28
D: .
CDR3: CASRPSKTRGYTF
DNA: TGTGCCAGCAGACCCTCTAAAACGAGAGGCTACACCTTC

J: TRBJ1-1
size: few
V: TRBV30
D: .
CDR3: CAWKRQADTEAFF
DNA: TGTGCCTGGAAACGACAGGCGGACACTGAAGCTTTCTTT

J: TRBJ1-1
size: .
V: TRBV6-1
D: .
CDR3: CASSRTAEAFF
DNA: TGTGCCAGCAGTCGGACAGCTGAAGCTTTCTTT

J: TRBJ2-3
size: .
V: TRBV11-3
D: TRBD2
CDR3: CASSSGLAGSKTDTQYF
DNA: TGTGCCAGCAGCTCAGGACTAGCGGGGAGTAAAACAGATACGCAGTATTTT

J: TRBJ2-1
size: .
V: TRBV6-1
D: TRBD1
CDR3: CASSETRTGRRSEQFF
DNA: TGTGCCAGCAGTGAAACCCGGACAGGGAGGAGAAGTGAGCAGTTCTTC

J: TRBJ2-7
size: .
V: TRBV28
D: .
CDR3: CASSFPRTTPYEQYF
DNA: TGTGCCAGCAGTTTCCCCCGGACAACCCCCTACGAGCAGTACTTC

J: TRBJ1-1
size: once
V: TRBV5-1
D: .
CDR3: CASKLDAGMNTEAFF
DNA: TGCGCCAGCAAATTGGATGCAGGGATGAACACTGAAGCTTTCTTT

J: TRBJ2-7
size: .
V: TRBV5-4
D: TRBD1
CDR3: CASSLAGGQGSYEQYF
DNA: TGTGCCAGCAGCTTGGCCGGGGGACAGGGTTCCTACGAGCAGTACTTC

J: TRBJ2-3
size: .
V: TRBV13
D: TRBD2
CDR3: CASTLLTSTYTDTQYF
DNA: TGTGCCAGCACCCTACTGACTAGCACATACACAGATACGCAGTATTTT

J: TRBJ2-7
size: .
V: TRBV6-1
D: .
CDR3: CASTHTYEQYF
DNA: TGTGCCAGCACTCACACCTACGAGCAGTACTTC